The 30 T cell receptor beta chains below come from one sample, sequenced in a study of glioma-infiltrating T cells. TCR alpha and beta CDR3 regions were amplified from RNA using iRepertoire nested multiplex PCR. Each CDR3 protein is one row after TCRdb ran MiXCR on the multiplex PCR reads. The profile shows a few hundred thousand distinct CDR3 sequences, roughly two fifths of them singletons. The sample was glioma tissue, nonneoplastic brain tissue, or PBMCs (not recorded which). The receptors were sampled from a human donor with low-grade glioma or glioblastoma, undergoing nonglioma brain surgery, or in good health (not recorded which).

This chain joins TRBV7-3 and TRBJ2-1, with D uncertain. Trimming took 2 bases from V and 6 from J, leaving 11 bases between them. The CDR3 contains 14 residues. Per the germline V gene, CDR1 is SGHTA and CDR2 is FQGTGA. The CDR3 region is CASSLQVDGNEQFF. In DNA form, the CDR3 reads TGTGCCAGCAGCTTACAGGTGGACGGCAATGAGCAGTTCTTC.

This clonotype was counted many times. The CDR3 spells CASSYSADTDPTEAFF. The CDR3, as DNA: TGTGCCAGCAGTTACTCGGCCGACACCGACCCCACTGAAGCTTTCTTT. The chain recombines TRBV6-6 with TRBJ1-1, with D unresolved. CDR3 size: 16 residues. V lost 0 bases to trimming and J lost 4 bases, with 15 bases between them. Per the germline V gene, CDR1 is MNHNY and CDR2 is SVGAGI (reference sequence).

The V call is TRBV6-2 or TRBV6-3, the J call TRBJ2-2; TRBD1 is a possible D gene (5 bases). Trimming pared 4 bases from V and 3 bases from J, leaving 18 bases between. This CDR3 has 17 residues. Germline CDR1 is MNHEY and CDR2 is SVGEGT. The CDR3 spells CASSLSRWGLDTGELFF. In nucleotides, the CDR3 is TGTGCCAGCAGTTTGTCCCGTTGGGGCCTCGACACCGGGGAGCTGTTTTTT.

In its sample, this clonotype was seen a few times. The genes are TRBV20-1 and TRBJ2-3, with a tentative D call TRBD2 (6 bases). Trimming cost V 5 bases and J 1 base, with 13 bases left between them. This CDR3 is built from 14 residues. Germline-derived CDR1 and CDR2 are DFQATT and SNEGSKA (reference sequence). CDR3 in DNA: TGCAGTGCTCTAGCGTTCCCTGGCACAGATACGCAGTATTTT. This encodes CSALAFPGTDTQYF.

The count of this clonotype is one. The chain couples TRBV12-3 or TRBV12-4 to TRBJ1-2; maybe TRBD1 (5 bases). This CDR3 has 15 amino acids. V lost 7 bases to trimming and J lost 6 bases, with 21 bases between them. The CDR3 protein is CASIRMGVKGNGYTF. CDR3 nucleotides: TGTGCCAGCATCCGAATGGGGGTTAAGGGAAATGGCTACACCTTC.

The chain carries TRBV14 and TRBJ1-4, with 7 bases matching TRBD1. This CDR3 is built from 16 residues. The V and J ends lost 0 bases and 8 bases, in that order; junction bases with no gene match: 9. Germline V CDR1 and CDR2: SGHDN, FVKESK. CDR3 amino acids: CASSQDYGTAGEKLFF. CDR3 DNA sequence: TGTGCCAGCAGCCAAGATTACGGGACAGCAGGGGAAAAACTGTTTTTT.

This clonotype occurred a few times. The CDR3 is CASSLVVPRTGAYGYTF. CDR3 bases: TGTGCCAGCAGTTTAGTTGTCCCGAGGACAGGGGCCTATGGCTACACCTTC. The rearrangement joins TRBV27 to TRBJ1-2; 9 bases line up with TRBD1. CDR3 size: 17 residues. V gave up 2 bases and J gave up 4 bases; unmatched junction bases: 11. The V gene's germline CDR1 is MNHEY and CDR2 SMNVEV (reference sequence).

This chain's CDR3 is CASSLRSTYEQYF. In DNA form, the CDR3 reads TGTGCCAGCAGCTTACGAAGTACCTACGAGCAGTACTTC. The chain joins TRBV7-2 to TRBJ2-7, with D unresolved. The germline V gene encodes CDR1 SGHTA and CDR2 FQGNSA. CDR3 length: 13 amino acids. Trimming removed 2 bases from V and 2 bases from J, with 7 bases in between.

This clonotype came up once. The V gene is TRBV20-1, the J gene TRBJ1-3; unclear D gene. This CDR3 region has 14 residues. Per the germline V gene, CDR1 is DFQATT and CDR2 is SNEGSKA (reference sequence). The V end lost 6 bases, the J end lost 5 bases, and 17 bases lay between the germline ends. CDR3 nucleotide sequence: TGCAGTGCAGCCTCAAGCGCCCCTCGAAACACCATATATTTT. Translated, it gives CSAASSAPRNTIYF.

As concerns this clonotype: Given a much more abundant clone one base away, this may be a read error. CDR3 residues: CSARDGTSEVGREQFF. The CDR3, as DNA: TGCAGTGCTAGAGATGGGACTAGCGAAGTAGGACGTGAGCAGTTCTTC. This sequence joins TRBV20-1 and TRBJ2-1; TRBD2 aligns across 10 bases. V lost 0 bases and J lost 9; bases outside the gene matches: 11. Per the germline V gene, CDR1 is DFQATT and CDR2 is SNEGSKA (reference sequence). The CDR3 extends over 16 amino acids.

J is TRBJ2-7 and V is TRBV7-2, with D tentatively TRBD1 or TRBD2 (5 bases each). The CDR3 has 14 residues. CDR1 SGHTA and CDR2 FQGNSA come from the germline V gene. Trimming left V 5 bases short and J 3 bases short, with 14 bases between. The CDR3 DNA sequence: TGTGCCAGCAGCCACCAGGGTCGGGACTACGAGCAGTACTTC. The encoded protein is CASSHQGRDYEQYF. The entire variable domain, with the rest obtained from reference TRBV7-2 and TRBJ2-7, is as follows: GAGVSQSPSNKVTEKGKDVELRCDPISGHTALYWYRQSLGQGLEFLIYFQGNSAPDKSGLPSDRFSAERTGGSVSTLTIQRTQQEDSAVYLCASSHQGRDYEQYFGPGTRLTVT.

This clonotype was seen at least ten times. This chain joins TRBV27 and TRBJ2-5; the D is unclear. CDR3 length equals 15 residues. The V gene lost 1 base and the J gene lost 4 bases, with 13 bases spanning the gap. Germline CDR1 MNHEY, CDR2 SMNVEV (reference sequence). CDR3 DNA sequence: TGTGCCAGCAGTTTATTCGGCCCGGTTTCAGAGACCCAGTACTTC. Translating gives CASSLFGPVSETQYF.

This chain links TRBV7-6 with TRBJ1-1; D remains unclear. Trimming left V 0 bases short and J 7 bases short, with 9 bases between. Germline V gives CDR1 SGHVS, CDR2 FNYEAQ. This CDR3 spans 13 amino acids. The CDR3 nucleotides read TGTGCCAGCAGCTTAGCGGGGTGGGTTGAAGCTTTCTTT. It yields the protein CASSLAGWVEAFF.

This clonotype was seen repeatedly, ten times or more. This chain connects TRBV27 to TRBJ2-1, with 9 positions matching TRBD1. Germline lookup yields CDR1 MNHEY and CDR2 SMNVEV (reference sequence). J lost 7 bases, V lost 3 bases, and 4 bases had no gene match. CDR3 size: 14 residues. This chain's CDR3 is CASSLTGGLNEQFF. Written as DNA, the CDR3 is TGTGCCAGCAGTTTGACAGGGGGTCTAAATGAGCAGTTCTTC.

This clonotype was detected many times. The rearrangement links TRBV6-5 to TRBJ2-7; 7 bases are a match to TRBD1. The CDR3 loop spans 15 amino acids. The V and J ends lost 2 bases and 3 bases, in that order; junction bases with no gene match: 7. Germline V gene data show CDR1 as MNHEY and CDR2 as SVGAGI. CDR3 DNA: TGTGCCAGCAGTTACCAAAGGTACAGGGGCTACGAGCAGTACTTC. Translating it yields CASSYQRYRGYEQYF.

V gene TRBV7-2 combines with J gene TRBJ1-2; maybe TRBD1 (5 bases). Germline-derived CDR1 and CDR2 are SGHTA and FQGNSA. The CDR3 runs to 13 residues. V lost 0 bases and J lost 9, with 11 bases in between. DNA for the CDR3: TGTGCCAGCAGCTTAGCCAGGGAGGATAGCTACACCTTC. Translated: CASSLAREDSYTF.

Note on this clonotype: This sequence may be a read error, since a much larger clone differs from it by one base. The chain employs TRBV27 and TRBJ1-1; D gene uncertain. V lost 8 bases and J lost 10, with 8 bases in between. The CDR3 runs to 9 residues. CDR1 is MNHEY, CDR2 SMNVEV, per germline (reference sequence). This chain's CDR3 is CASASRAFF. The CDR3 DNA reads TGTGCCAGCGCCTCTAGAGCTTTCTTT.

This chain connects TRBV19 to TRBJ2-1; possibly TRBD2 for D (6 bases). The ends were cut back, 6 bases at V and 5 bases at J, with 11 bases in the middle. The length of the CDR3 is 13 residues. Per germline, CDR1 LNHDA and CDR2 SQIVND (reference sequence). This CDR3 reads CASSPTRNNEQFF. CDR3 nucleotide sequence: TGTGCCAGTAGCCCGACTAGAAACAATGAGCAGTTCTTC.

V and J are TRBV4-2 and TRBJ2-3; 7 bases align to TRBD2. CDR3 length: 15 residues. The ends lost 4 bases at V and 4 bases at J; junction bases unmatched: 8. Germline CDR1 is LGHNA and CDR2 is YNFKEQ. The DNA for the CDR3 is TGTGCCAGCAGCCCGCGGGAGTTCGGCGCAGATACGCAGTATTTT. It translates to CASSPREFGADTQYF.

The V gene is TRBV6-2 or TRBV6-3, the J gene TRBJ2-4; possible D gene TRBD2, 5 bases. Germline CDR1 is MNHEY and CDR2 is SVGEGT. Trimming took 6 bases from V and 8 from J, leaving 14 bases between them. This CDR3 is 13 amino acids long. CDR3 nucleotide sequence: TGTGCCAGCAGCGGACTCTTGGGTCACATTCAGTACTTC. It is translated as CASSGLLGHIQYF.

Remarks on this clonotype: With a much larger clone just one base away, this may be a read error. V usage is TRBV28 and J usage is TRBJ2-7; 7 bases line up with TRBD1. Germline loops: CDR1 MDHEN, CDR2 SYDVKM. The CDR3 runs to 16 residues. The CDR3: CASRDPTGIKRYEHYF. Here the CDR3 DNA reads TGTGCCAGCAGGGATCCGACAGGGATAAAACGCTACGAGCATTACTTC.

This clonotype was seen a few times. The V and J genes are TRBV7-6 and TRBJ2-7; TRBD1 agrees at 7 bases. Unmatched junction bases numbered 12, after V lost 4 bases and J lost 12 bases. Germline-derived CDR1 and CDR2 are SGHVS and FNYEAQ. The CDR3 has 13 residues. The CDR3 is CASSSTTGSRRYF. The CDR3 DNA is TGTGCCAGCAGCTCAACGACAGGGTCGCGTCGGTACTTC.

This clonotype has a handful of counts. The chain's CDR3 is CASSRDRNLNEKLFF. The DNA for the CDR3 is TGTGCCAGCAGTCGGGACAGGAATCTTAATGAAAAACTGTTTTTT. The chain combines TRBV5-4 with TRBJ1-4; 8 nucleotides align to TRBD1. This CDR3 is 15 amino acids long. Germline V gene data show CDR1 as SGHNT and CDR2 as YYREEE (reference sequence). The V and J ends lost 5 bases and 4 bases, in that order; junction bases with no gene match: 7.

The rearrangement joins TRBV7-2 to TRBJ1-2, with TRBD1 as a possible D gene (6 bases). The V end was cut by 2 bases, the J end by 8 bases, with 9 bases between. The V gene's germline CDR1 is SGHTA and CDR2 FQGNSA. The CDR3 is 12 amino acids. CDR3 sequence: CASSLNRGGYTF. The DNA of the CDR3 is TGTGCCAGCAGCTTAAATAGGGGGGGCTACACCTTC.

This clonotype was counted once. The chain is built from TRBV29-1 and TRBJ2-5, with D tentatively TRBD2 (6 bases). V lost 7 bases, J lost 7 bases, and 19 bases lay in between. Germline V gene sequence: CDR1 SQVTM, CDR2 ANQGSEA. The CDR3 has 13 amino acids. CDR3 residues: CSAGRGAVGTQYF. The CDR3 nucleotides read TGCAGCGCGGGGCGGGGCGCAGTAGGGACCCAGTACTTC.

This clonotype has a handful of counts. In nucleotides, the CDR3 is TGCAGTGCTAAGGGCAATCAGCCCCAGCATTTT. Translating gives CSAKGNQPQHF. This chain joins TRBV20-1 and TRBJ1-5, with D unresolved. This CDR3 comprises 11 residues. Germline V gene data show CDR1 as DFQATT and CDR2 as SNEGSKA (reference sequence). V was pared by 4 bases and J by 2 bases, with 3 bases between.

CDR3 loop: CASSLDVDYGYTF. CDR3 bases: TGTGCCAGCAGCTTAGACGTCGACTATGGCTACACCTTC. The chain uses TRBV11-2 and TRBJ1-2; no definite D call. The CDR3 runs 13 residues. The V gene lost 0 bases and the J gene lost 3 bases, with 5 bases spanning the gap. CDR1 is SGHAT, CDR2 FQNNGV, per germline.

This clonotype was counted only a few times. The rearrangement uses TRBV19 and TRBJ1-2; unclear D gene. This CDR3 has 12 amino acids. The V gene lost 8 bases and the J gene lost 3 bases, with 10 bases spanning the gap. CDR1 is LNHDA, CDR2 SQIVND, per germline (reference sequence). The CDR3 loop is CASRASDYGYTF. The CDR3 DNA follows: TGTGCCAGTCGTGCGTCGGACTATGGCTACACCTTC.

The sample holds many counts of this clonotype. This chain uses TRBV6-2 or TRBV6-3 with TRBJ2-1; D may be TRBD2 (6 bases). Trimming removed 2 bases from V and 7 bases from J, with 15 bases in between. CDR1 and CDR2 from the germline V gene are MNHEY and SVGEGT. The CDR3 totals 15 residues. The CDR3 DNA is TGTGCCAGCAGTTACCCCCCCGACGGGGGAAATGAGCAGTTCTTC. This sequence encodes CASSYPPDGGNEQFF.

The chain couples TRBV6-6 to TRBJ1-1; 10 bases agree with TRBD1. J lost 0 bases, V lost 2 bases, and 18 bases had no gene match. Germline V gene data show CDR1 as MNHNY and CDR2 as SVGAGI (reference sequence). The CDR3 extends over 21 amino acids. As DNA, the CDR3 is TGTGCCAGCAGTTACATCGAAGGGACAGGGGCTATCTTTGGGATGAACACTGAAGCTTTCTTT. Translation gives CASSYIEGTGAIFGMNTEAFF.